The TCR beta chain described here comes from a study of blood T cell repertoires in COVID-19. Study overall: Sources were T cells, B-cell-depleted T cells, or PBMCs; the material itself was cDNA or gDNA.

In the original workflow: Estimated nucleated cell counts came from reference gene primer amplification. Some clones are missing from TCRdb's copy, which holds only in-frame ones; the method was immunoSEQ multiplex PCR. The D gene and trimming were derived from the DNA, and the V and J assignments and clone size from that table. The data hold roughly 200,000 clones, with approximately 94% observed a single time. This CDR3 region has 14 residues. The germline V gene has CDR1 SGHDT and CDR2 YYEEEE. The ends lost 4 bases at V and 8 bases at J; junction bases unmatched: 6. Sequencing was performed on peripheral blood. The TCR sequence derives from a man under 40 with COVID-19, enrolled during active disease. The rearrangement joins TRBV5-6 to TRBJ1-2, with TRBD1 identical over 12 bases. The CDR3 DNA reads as TGTGCCAGCAGCACGGGACAGGGGGCGCGGGGCTACACCTTC. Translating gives CASSTGQGARGYTF. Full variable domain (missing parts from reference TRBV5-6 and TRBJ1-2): DAGVTQSPTHLIKTRGQQVTLRCSPKSGHDTVSWYQQALGQGPQFIFQYYEEEERQRGNFPDRFSGHQFPNYSSELNVNALLLGDSALYLCASSTGQGARGYTFGSGTRLTVV.